Listed below are T cell receptor beta chains from one sample, sequenced in a study of T-cell memory formation after mild COVID-19. TCRdb re-called the 5' RACE reads with MiXCR, one entry per CDR3 protein. Of about 430,000 distinct CDR3 sequences in the sample, approximately 24% are singletons; the top ten hold about 10%. The specimen was PBMCs or a T cell subset sorted from them (not recorded which). These receptors came from an adult woman who had mild COVID-19 (a few samples of this study predate the infection). Cell type and time point are not known. The CDR3 runs from the conserved cysteine through the conserved F or W. The order of the fields is CDR3 length, D gene, clone size, J gene, V gene, CDR3 DNA, CDR3 protein. The D gene is left open where the match is weak. The size field is filled for only some rows; it gives once, few, many or a size class.

len: 13
d_gene: .
abundance: .
j_gene: TRBJ1-2
v_gene: TRBV12-3/TRBV12-4
CDR3nt: TGTGCCAGCAGTTTGAGGCAGGGGTTTGGCTACACCTTC
CDR3aa: CASSLRQGFGYTF

len: 15
d_gene: TRBD2
abundance: .
j_gene: TRBJ2-1
v_gene: TRBV30
CDR3nt: TGTGCCTGGAGTGTAGGCCTAGCGGCCTTGAATGAGCAGTTCTTC
CDR3aa: CAWSVGLAALNEQFF

len: 14
d_gene: .
abundance: few
j_gene: TRBJ1-2
v_gene: TRBV29-1
CDR3nt: TGCAGCGTTGTTGACTTACGGGGTAGCTATGGCTACACCTTC
CDR3aa: CSVVDLRGSYGYTF

len: 15
d_gene: .
abundance: .
j_gene: TRBJ1-2
v_gene: TRBV12-3/TRBV12-4
CDR3nt: TGTGCCAGCGGCCCCCTGGGACAACCCTCCTACGGCTACACCTTC
CDR3aa: CASGPLGQPSYGYTF

len: 13
d_gene: .
abundance: .
j_gene: TRBJ2-3
v_gene: TRBV5-4
CDR3nt: TGTGCCAGCAGAGCCCCGAGAACAGATACGCAGTATTTT
CDR3aa: CASRAPRTDTQYF

len: 15
d_gene: .
abundance: few
j_gene: TRBJ2-7
v_gene: TRBV18
CDR3nt: TGTGCCAGCTCACCATCTGGGCGGTGGGGGTACGAGCAGTACTTC
CDR3aa: CASSPSGRWGYEQYF

len: 14
d_gene: .
abundance: .
j_gene: TRBJ1-6
v_gene: TRBV3-1
CDR3nt: TGTGCCAGCAGCCGCGGGACGGAGAATTCACCCCTCCACTTT
CDR3aa: CASSRGTENSPLHF

len: 15
d_gene: .
abundance: many
j_gene: TRBJ2-3
v_gene: TRBV10-2
CDR3nt: TGCGCCAGCAGTGAGTCCCCGACTAGCACAGATACGCAGTATTTT
CDR3aa: CASSESPTSTDTQYF

len: 16
d_gene: .
abundance: few
j_gene: TRBJ2-1
v_gene: TRBV24-1
CDR3nt: TGTGCCACCAGTGATTTGCTTCCGAGCCCTGAGGGTGAGCAGTTCTTC
CDR3aa: CATSDLLPSPEGEQFF

len: 14
d_gene: TRBD2
abundance: .
j_gene: TRBJ2-5
v_gene: TRBV4-1
CDR3nt: TGCGCCAGCAGCGTTAGCGGGGGCTTGGAGACCCAGTACTTC
CDR3aa: CASSVSGGLETQYF

len: 14
d_gene: TRBD2
abundance: few
j_gene: TRBJ2-1
v_gene: TRBV7-2
CDR3nt: TGTGCCAGCAGCTTTGGCGGGAGGGAGAATGAGCAGTTCTTC
CDR3aa: CASSFGGRENEQFF

len: 16
d_gene: .
abundance: few
j_gene: TRBJ2-7
v_gene: TRBV3-1
CDR3nt: TGTGCCAGCAGCCAAGGGGTCGTGGGGGCTAAGTACGAGCAGTACTTC
CDR3aa: CASSQGVVGAKYEQYF

len: 17
d_gene: TRBD2
abundance: few
j_gene: TRBJ2-3
v_gene: TRBV20-1
CDR3nt: TGCAGTGCTAGACTTCCCGGGACTAGCGCTAGCACAGATACGCAGTATTTT
CDR3aa: CSARLPGTSASTDTQYF

len: 15
d_gene: .
abundance: few
j_gene: TRBJ2-3
v_gene: TRBV7-2
CDR3nt: TGTGCCAGCAGCTTAGGTGAGGATTGGACAGATACGCAGTATTTT
CDR3aa: CASSLGEDWTDTQYF

len: 13
d_gene: .
abundance: .
j_gene: TRBJ1-4
v_gene: TRBV6-5
CDR3nt: TGTGCCAGCAGCAGGGAAGCGGATGAAAAACTGTTTTTT
CDR3aa: CASSREADEKLFF

len: 19
d_gene: .
abundance: .
j_gene: TRBJ2-6
v_gene: TRBV24-1
CDR3nt: TGTGCCACCGTTTTTCGAATTCGACAGGCGAACTCTGGGGCCAACGTCCTGACTTTC
CDR3aa: CATVFRIRQANSGANVLTF

len: 16
d_gene: TRBD2
abundance: .
j_gene: TRBJ2-3
v_gene: TRBV4-1
CDR3nt: TGCGCCAGCAGCCGCGGACTAGCGGGCATCACAGATACGCAGTATTTT
CDR3aa: CASSRGLAGITDTQYF

len: 11
d_gene: TRBD1
abundance: .
j_gene: TRBJ2-7
v_gene: TRBV29-1
CDR3nt: TGCAGCGTGGGACAGGCGGGCGGGCAGTACTTC
CDR3aa: CSVGQAGGQYF

len: 14
d_gene: TRBD2
abundance: .
j_gene: TRBJ2-2
v_gene: TRBV7-2
CDR3nt: TGTGCCAGCACCAAGCGGGAGTTAGCCGGGGAGCTGTTTTTT
CDR3aa: CASTKRELAGELFF

len: 16
d_gene: .
abundance: few
j_gene: TRBJ2-7
v_gene: TRBV5-1
CDR3nt: TGCGCCAGCAGCTTGGCCGAGGGGGGGCCTGGGTACGAGCAGTACTTC
CDR3aa: CASSLAEGGPGYEQYF

len: 12
d_gene: .
abundance: .
j_gene: TRBJ2-1
v_gene: TRBV6-2/TRBV6-3
CDR3nt: TGTGCCAGCAGGAGACTTGCGGATGAGCAGTTCTTC
CDR3aa: CASRRLADEQFF

len: 12
d_gene: .
abundance: many
j_gene: TRBJ2-2
v_gene: TRBV11-2
CDR3nt: TGTGCCAGCAGCAGATCCACCGGGGAGCTGTTTTTT
CDR3aa: CASSRSTGELFF

len: 15
d_gene: TRBD1
abundance: many
j_gene: TRBJ2-3
v_gene: TRBV12-3/TRBV12-4
CDR3nt: TGTGCCAGCAGTCCCCGGACAGGGGGCTCAGATACGCAGTATTTT
CDR3aa: CASSPRTGGSDTQYF

len: 16
d_gene: .
abundance: .
j_gene: TRBJ1-1
v_gene: TRBV25-1
CDR3nt: TGTGCCAGCAGTGAATTCGACGAGGGGACCAACACTGAAGCTTTCTTT
CDR3aa: CASSEFDEGTNTEAFF

len: 15
d_gene: .
abundance: .
j_gene: TRBJ2-7
v_gene: TRBV25-1
CDR3nt: TGTGCCAGCAGTGAATACGGAGGGGGTACCTACGAGCAGTACTTC
CDR3aa: CASSEYGGGTYEQYF

len: 16
d_gene: TRBD2
abundance: .
j_gene: TRBJ2-1
v_gene: TRBV24-1
CDR3nt: TGTGCCACCAGTGAAGTTAGCGGGCCCCTCTACAATGAGCAGTTCTTC
CDR3aa: CATSEVSGPLYNEQFF

len: 14
d_gene: .
abundance: .
j_gene: TRBJ1-3
v_gene: TRBV15
CDR3nt: TGTGCCACCAGCAGAGATCCAGGTCAGAACACCATATATTTT
CDR3aa: CATSRDPGQNTIYF

len: 15
d_gene: TRBD2
abundance: few
j_gene: TRBJ2-7
v_gene: TRBV5-6
CDR3nt: TGTGCCAGCAGCCCCTGGGGAGGGAGCTCCTACGAGCAGTACTTC
CDR3aa: CASSPWGGSSYEQYF

len: 14
d_gene: .
abundance: .
j_gene: TRBJ2-3
v_gene: TRBV2
CDR3nt: TGTGCCAGCGGAAGGGGGGGCGGCACAGATACGCAGTATTTT
CDR3aa: CASGRGGGTDTQYF

len: 18
d_gene: TRBD1
abundance: .
j_gene: TRBJ1-6
v_gene: TRBV6-2/TRBV6-3
CDR3nt: TGTGCCAGCAGTTACTGGGACAGGGGGCCCTCCTATAATTCACCCCTCCACTTT
CDR3aa: CASSYWDRGPSYNSPLHF

len: 13
d_gene: .
abundance: few
j_gene: TRBJ2-5
v_gene: TRBV7-7
CDR3nt: TGTGCCAGCAGCCTTGACCTGTGGGAGACCCAGTACTTC
CDR3aa: CASSLDLWETQYF

len: 17
d_gene: .
abundance: .
j_gene: TRBJ2-1
v_gene: TRBV7-3
CDR3nt: TGTGCCAGCAGCTTACCCTCGACAGAGCCCGGGTCCAATGAGCAGTTCTTC
CDR3aa: CASSLPSTEPGSNEQFF

len: 13
d_gene: .
abundance: many
j_gene: TRBJ2-3
v_gene: TRBV29-1
CDR3nt: TGCAGCGTGGTAATATCTAGCACAGATACGCAGTATTTT
CDR3aa: CSVVISSTDTQYF

len: 13
d_gene: .
abundance: .
j_gene: TRBJ2-1
v_gene: TRBV24-1
CDR3nt: TGTGCCACCAGTGAACAAACCTACAATGAGCAGTTCTTC
CDR3aa: CATSEQTYNEQFF

len: 14
d_gene: .
abundance: .
j_gene: TRBJ2-3
v_gene: TRBV12-3/TRBV12-4
CDR3nt: TGTGCCAGCAGGAAGACCGGGCCCCCTAATACGCAGTATTTT
CDR3aa: CASRKTGPPNTQYF

len: 16
d_gene: TRBD1
abundance: few
j_gene: TRBJ2-1
v_gene: TRBV11-2
CDR3nt: TGTGCCAGCAGCACAAGAACAGGGGAGATGGTCAATGAGCAGTTCTTC
CDR3aa: CASSTRTGEMVNEQFF

len: 16
d_gene: .
abundance: few
j_gene: TRBJ1-4
v_gene: TRBV6-6
CDR3nt: TGTGCCAGCAGTTACTCCCGACAGGACCATCGTGAAAAACTGTTTTTT
CDR3aa: CASSYSRQDHREKLFF

len: 14
d_gene: .
abundance: few
j_gene: TRBJ1-2
v_gene: TRBV30
CDR3nt: TGTGCCTGGAGTGTAGCAGGTCTCCTTTATGGCTACACCTTC
CDR3aa: CAWSVAGLLYGYTF

len: 15
d_gene: TRBD1
abundance: .
j_gene: TRBJ1-2
v_gene: TRBV6-6
CDR3nt: TGTGCCAGCAGTGACCCGACAGGGGTTAAGCATGGCTACACCTTC
CDR3aa: CASSDPTGVKHGYTF

len: 13
d_gene: .
abundance: .
j_gene: TRBJ1-1
v_gene: TRBV6-1
CDR3nt: TGTGCCAGCAGTGAACAGGGAGGTTCAGAAGCTTTCTTT
CDR3aa: CASSEQGGSEAFF

len: 14
d_gene: .
abundance: .
j_gene: TRBJ2-7
v_gene: TRBV12-3/TRBV12-4
CDR3nt: TGTGCCAGCAGTCGGACAGTAAGCTCCTACGAGCAGTACTTC
CDR3aa: CASSRTVSSYEQYF

len: 15
d_gene: .
abundance: .
j_gene: TRBJ2-1
v_gene: TRBV4-1
CDR3nt: TGCGCCAGCAGCCAAGTGTCCGGCAGTCGGAATGAGCAGTTCTTC
CDR3aa: CASSQVSGSRNEQFF

len: 15
d_gene: TRBD2
abundance: few
j_gene: TRBJ2-3
v_gene: TRBV7-9
CDR3nt: TGTGCCAGCAGCTTGAGCGGGACGTACACAGATACGCAGTATTTT
CDR3aa: CASSLSGTYTDTQYF

len: 17
d_gene: TRBD2
abundance: .
j_gene: TRBJ2-7
v_gene: TRBV5-1
CDR3nt: TGCGCCAGCAGCTTGGGGGACTACTTTGCCGGCTCCTACGAGCAGTACTTC
CDR3aa: CASSLGDYFAGSYEQYF

len: 15
d_gene: .
abundance: few
j_gene: TRBJ2-7
v_gene: TRBV7-9
CDR3nt: TGTGCCAGCAGCCTAAGACAGGCGGCGGCCTACGAGCAGTACTTC
CDR3aa: CASSLRQAAAYEQYF

len: 16
d_gene: .
abundance: .
j_gene: TRBJ2-7
v_gene: TRBV2
CDR3nt: TGTGCCAGCAGCGCCCTAGCTGGAGGGAGCTCCTACGAGCAGTACTTC
CDR3aa: CASSALAGGSSYEQYF

len: 13
d_gene: .
abundance: .
j_gene: TRBJ2-5
v_gene: TRBV20-1
CDR3nt: TGCAGTGGGAATGACGCACCCCAAGAGACCCAGTACTTC
CDR3aa: CSGNDAPQETQYF

len: 14
d_gene: TRBD2
abundance: few
j_gene: TRBJ2-7
v_gene: TRBV5-1
CDR3nt: TGCGCCAGCAGCTTCGGGGAGGGGCCCTACGAGCAGTACTTC
CDR3aa: CASSFGEGPYEQYF

len: 16
d_gene: .
abundance: .
j_gene: TRBJ2-5
v_gene: TRBV7-2
CDR3nt: TGTGCCAGCAGCTTAGATCCCAGGGCTCCAAAAGAGACCCAGTACTTC
CDR3aa: CASSLDPRAPKETQYF

len: 13
d_gene: .
abundance: .
j_gene: TRBJ1-5
v_gene: TRBV4-1
CDR3nt: TGCGCCAGCAGCCAAGATATGGTTCAGCCCCAGCATTTT
CDR3aa: CASSQDMVQPQHF

len: 13
d_gene: .
abundance: few
j_gene: TRBJ1-5
v_gene: TRBV4-1
CDR3nt: TGCGCCAGCAGCCAAGACGGGGATCAGCCCCAGCATTTT
CDR3aa: CASSQDGDQPQHF

len: 13
d_gene: .
abundance: .
j_gene: TRBJ1-1
v_gene: TRBV19
CDR3nt: TGTGCCAGTAGGAAGGGCAGGGATCATGAAGCTTTCTTT
CDR3aa: CASRKGRDHEAFF

len: 14
d_gene: .
abundance: .
j_gene: TRBJ1-1
v_gene: TRBV7-9
CDR3nt: TGTGCCAGCACCGCGCTTCACGGGGGCACTGAAGCTTTCTTT
CDR3aa: CASTALHGGTEAFF